The clone carrying this T cell receptor beta chain was seen just once. Its specificity is unknown. Scientists isolated CD4+ T cells after an approximately 9-day culture period ended. Two-dose vaccination with either BNT162b2 or mRNA-1273 was given to the participants. The data are from a study of vaccination effects on CD4 cells after COVID-19. Study-wide context: Researchers obtained post-vaccine samples at a median of 72 days past the second dose.

Deletions cut 5 bases from V and 0 bases from J, with 11 bases between. Looked up from germline, CDR1 is SNHLY and CDR2 is FYNNEI. The CDR3 is made up of 16 amino acids. Repertoires were generated with immunoSEQ multiplex PCR, while TCRdb's copy carries only in-frame clones and drops some. The sample has about 45,000 clones, 72% seen once. The sequence came from a human donor who received a COVID-19 vaccine. The chain carries TRBV2 and TRBJ1-6; the D gene is possibly TRBD1 (5 bases). The material sequenced was CD4+ T cells from PBMCs cultured without peptide, taken after COVID-19 vaccination. This CDR3 is CASSRQRSSYNSPLHF. As DNA, the CDR3 is TGTGCCAGCAGTCGACAGAGAAGCTCCTATAATTCACCCCTCCACTTT. Looking up the rest from reference TRBV2 and TRBJ1-6 gives the full variable domain: EPEVTQTPSHQVTQMGQEVILRCVPISNHLYFYWYRQILGQKVEFLVSFYNNEISEKSEIFDDQFSVERPDGSNFTLKIRSTKLEDSAMYFCASSRQRSSYNSPLHFGNGTRLTVT.